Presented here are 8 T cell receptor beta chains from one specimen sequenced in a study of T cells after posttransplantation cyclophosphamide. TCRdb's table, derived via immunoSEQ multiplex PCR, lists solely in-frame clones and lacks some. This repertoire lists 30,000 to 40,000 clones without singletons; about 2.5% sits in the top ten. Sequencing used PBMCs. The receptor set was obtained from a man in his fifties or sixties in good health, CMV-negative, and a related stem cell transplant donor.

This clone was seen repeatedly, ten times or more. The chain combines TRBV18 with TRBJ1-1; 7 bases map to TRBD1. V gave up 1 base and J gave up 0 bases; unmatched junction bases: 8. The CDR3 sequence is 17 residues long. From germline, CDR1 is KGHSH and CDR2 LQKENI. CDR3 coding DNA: TGTGCCAGCTCACCACAAACTTTGACAGGGCTGAACACTGAAGCTTTCTTT. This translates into CASSPQTLTGLNTEAFF.

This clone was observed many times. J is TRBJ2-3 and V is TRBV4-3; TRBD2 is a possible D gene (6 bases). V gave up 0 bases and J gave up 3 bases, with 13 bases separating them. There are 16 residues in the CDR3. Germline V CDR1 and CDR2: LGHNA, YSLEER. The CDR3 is CASSQEMGGRTDTQYF. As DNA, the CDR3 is TGCGCCAGCAGCCAAGAAATGGGGGGAAGGACAGATACGCAGTATTTT.

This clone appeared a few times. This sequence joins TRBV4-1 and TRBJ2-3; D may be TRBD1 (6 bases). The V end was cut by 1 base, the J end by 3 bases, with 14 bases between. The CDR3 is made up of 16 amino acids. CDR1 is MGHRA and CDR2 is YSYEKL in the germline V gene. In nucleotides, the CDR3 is TGCGCCAGCAGCCAAGTATCACCCACAGGGACAGATACGCAGTATTTT. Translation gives CASSQVSPTGTDTQYF.

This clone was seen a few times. This CDR3 is CASSEALGSSYNSPLHF. CDR3 bases: TGTGCCAGCAGTGAAGCGTTAGGGAGCTCCTATAATTCACCCCTCCACTTT. This rearrangement joins TRBV2 to TRBJ1-6, with D unresolved. V lost 0 bases to trimming and J lost 0 bases, with 9 bases between them. The CDR3 extends over 17 amino acids. The V gene's germline CDR1 is SNHLY and CDR2 FYNNEI.

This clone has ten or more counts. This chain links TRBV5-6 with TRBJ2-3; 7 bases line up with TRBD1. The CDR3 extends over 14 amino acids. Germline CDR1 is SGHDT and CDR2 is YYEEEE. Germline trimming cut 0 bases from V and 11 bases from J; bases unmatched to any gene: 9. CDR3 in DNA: TGTGCCAGCAGCTTGGGAGGGGGCCAGTTCGAGCAGTATTTT. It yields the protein CASSLGGGQFEQYF. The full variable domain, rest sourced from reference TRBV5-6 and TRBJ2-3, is DAGVTQSPTHLIKTRGQQVTLRCSPKSGHDTVSWYQQALGQGPQFIFQYYEEEERQRGNFPDRFSGHQFPNYSSELNVNALLLGDSALYLCASSLGGGQFEQYFGPGTRLTVL.

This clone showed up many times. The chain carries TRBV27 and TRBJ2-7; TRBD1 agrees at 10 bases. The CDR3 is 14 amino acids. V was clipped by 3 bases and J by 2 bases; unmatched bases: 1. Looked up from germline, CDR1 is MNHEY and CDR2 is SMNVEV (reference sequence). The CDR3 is CASSFGTGAYEQYF. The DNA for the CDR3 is TGTGCCAGCAGTTTCGGGACAGGGGCCTACGAGCAGTACTTC.

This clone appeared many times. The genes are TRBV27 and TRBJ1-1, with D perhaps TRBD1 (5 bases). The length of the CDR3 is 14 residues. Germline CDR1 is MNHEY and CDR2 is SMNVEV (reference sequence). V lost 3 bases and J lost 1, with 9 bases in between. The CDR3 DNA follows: TGTGCCAGCAGTTTCTACCAGGGGAACACTGAAGCTTTCTTT. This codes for CASSFYQGNTEAFF.

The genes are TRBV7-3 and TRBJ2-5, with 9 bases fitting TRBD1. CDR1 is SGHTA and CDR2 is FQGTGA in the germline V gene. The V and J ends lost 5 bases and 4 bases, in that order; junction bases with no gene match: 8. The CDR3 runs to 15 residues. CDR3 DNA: TGTGCCAGCAGCCAGGGGACAGGGCGGGGAGAGACCCAGTACTTC. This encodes CASSQGTGRGETQYF.